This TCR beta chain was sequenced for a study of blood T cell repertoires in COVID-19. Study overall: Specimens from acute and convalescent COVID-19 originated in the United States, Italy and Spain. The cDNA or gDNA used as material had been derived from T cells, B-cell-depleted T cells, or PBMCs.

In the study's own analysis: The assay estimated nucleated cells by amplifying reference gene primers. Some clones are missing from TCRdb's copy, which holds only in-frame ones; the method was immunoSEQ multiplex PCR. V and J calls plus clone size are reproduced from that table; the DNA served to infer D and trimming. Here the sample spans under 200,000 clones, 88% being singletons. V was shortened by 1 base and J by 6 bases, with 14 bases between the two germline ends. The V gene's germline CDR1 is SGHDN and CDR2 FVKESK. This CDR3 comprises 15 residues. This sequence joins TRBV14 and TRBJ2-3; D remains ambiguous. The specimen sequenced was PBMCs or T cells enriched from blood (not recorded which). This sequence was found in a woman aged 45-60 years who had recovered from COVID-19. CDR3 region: CASSQARPPLDTQYF. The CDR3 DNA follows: TGTGCCAGCAGCCAAGCGAGGCCACCATTGGATACGCAGTATTTT.